This T cell receptor (beta chain) was sequenced in a study of STAT5B mutations in CD4+ large granular lymphocyte leukemia. Study-wide background: Among healthy donors, a particular HLA allele went with more CDR3 'QG' motifs.

Profiling relied on immunoSEQ multiplex PCR, and the TCRdb table lists in-frame clones only, not all of them. The table lists some 41,000 clones, roughly 83% of them singletons. Trimming took 10 bases from V and 7 from J; bases not matched to a gene: 13. The germline CDR1 and CDR2 sequences are SNHLY and FYNNEI. CDR3 length equals 13 residues. A word on this clone: Antigen: not known.

General study points: Top patient clones used TRBV06 genes more often: 8/27 versus 2/35 in controls. Without HLA matching, higher CD4+ than CD8+ T-LGLL clonality could reflect small sample size. Without putative leukemic clones, patient CD4-sorted repertoires remained more clonal than healthy CD4+ repertoires.

This TCR was recovered from a human donor in good health. The chain carries TRBV2 and TRBJ2-7, with TRBD2 matching over 7 bases. Input material: CD4+ T cells from blood buffy coats. CDR3 nucleotide sequence: TGTGCCATGAGGGCTAGCGGTGTTGGGGAGCAGTACTTC. Translated, it gives CAMRASGVGEQYF.